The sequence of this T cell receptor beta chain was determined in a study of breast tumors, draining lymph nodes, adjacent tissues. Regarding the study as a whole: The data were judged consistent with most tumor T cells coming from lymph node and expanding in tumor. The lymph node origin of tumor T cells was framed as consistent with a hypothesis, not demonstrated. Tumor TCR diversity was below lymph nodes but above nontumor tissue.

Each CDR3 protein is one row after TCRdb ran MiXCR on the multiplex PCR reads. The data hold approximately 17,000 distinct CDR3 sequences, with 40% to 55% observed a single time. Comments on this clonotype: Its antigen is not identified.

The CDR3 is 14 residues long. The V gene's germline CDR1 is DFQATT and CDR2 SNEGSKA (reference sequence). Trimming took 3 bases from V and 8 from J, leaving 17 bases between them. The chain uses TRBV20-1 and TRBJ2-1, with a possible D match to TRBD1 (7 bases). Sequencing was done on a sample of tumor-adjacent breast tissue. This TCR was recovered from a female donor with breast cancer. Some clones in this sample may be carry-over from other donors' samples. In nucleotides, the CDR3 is TGCAGTGCTAGGAGTAGCAGGGGGGCCGATGAGCAGTTCTTC. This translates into CSARSSRGADEQFF.